Shown below are 19 T cell receptor beta chains from a single sample sequenced in a study of T cell repertoires in cytomegalovirus infection. TCRdb processed the reads anew with MiXCR; each CDR3 protein has one entry. The sample shows a few hundred thousand distinct CDR3 sequences, roughly 28% of them seen only once. Which antigens these TCRs recognize remains unknown. This specimen consisted of cultured PBMCs, obtained from culture after CMV antigen stimulation. These TCRs come from a human donor in good health (CMV status not recorded). Some clones in this sample may be carry-over from other donors' samples.

The rearrangement joins TRBV28 to TRBJ2-7, with D tentatively TRBD1 (5 bases). Trimming took 7 bases from V and 2 from J, leaving 15 bases between them. The germline V gene has CDR1 MDHEN and CDR2 SYDVKM. The length of the CDR3 is 14 residues. The CDR3: CASIRGDGPYEQYF. The CDR3 DNA follows: TGTGCCAGCATAAGGGGCGATGGACCCTACGAGCAGTACTTC.

This clonotype was detected ten times or more. The V call is TRBV7-2, the J call TRBJ2-5, with D maybe TRBD2 (6 bases). Trimming cost V 3 bases and J 3 bases, with 8 bases left between them. Germline-derived CDR1 and CDR2 are SGHTA and FQGNSA. CDR3 size: 13 residues. The CDR3 DNA sequence: TGTGCCAGCAGCTTGACTAGTAAAGAGACCCAGTACTTC. This translates into CASSLTSKETQYF.

The chain joins TRBV29-1 to TRBJ2-7; 8 bases line up with TRBD1. This CDR3 region has 13 residues. The germline V gene has CDR1 SQVTM and CDR2 ANQGSEA. J lost 3 bases, V lost 6 bases, and 7 bases had no gene match. The CDR3 is CSVKGDRSYEQYF. The CDR3 DNA follows: TGCAGCGTGAAAGGGGACAGGAGCTACGAGCAGTACTTC.

This clonotype came up many times. This chain uses TRBV28 with TRBJ2-7; possible D gene TRBD2, 6 bases. Trimming shortened V by 6 bases and J by 7 bases, and 25 bases separated the two germline ends. This CDR3 is built from 16 residues. Germline loops: CDR1 MDHEN, CDR2 SYDVKM. CDR3 bases: TGTGCCAGCAGCCCTTGGAAGGCGGGGCGCCGGTATGAGCAGTACTTC. This translates into CASSPWKAGRRYEQYF.

This clonotype was recorded only once. The CDR3 carries no conserved terminal phenylalanine or tryptophan, so it likely arises from a read error. The CDR3 nucleotides read TGCGCCAGCAGCCAAGAGGTCCGGCACGGCTACACCCTC. Protein sequence: CASSQEVRHGYTL. The V gene is TRBV4-1, the J gene TRBJ1-2; D gene ambiguous. The germline V gene encodes CDR1 MGHRA and CDR2 YSYEKL. The ends were cut back, 0 bases at V and 8 bases at J, with 10 bases in the middle. The CDR3 totals 13 residues.

The chain recombines TRBV4-3 with TRBJ2-6, with D possibly TRBD1 on 7 matching bases. The germline CDR1 and CDR2 sequences are LGHNA and YSLEER. Trimming cost V 1 base and J 1 base, with 17 bases left between them. The CDR3 extends over 19 amino acids. CDR3 in amino acids: CASSQVLQGGGSGANVLTF. In DNA form, the CDR3 reads TGCGCCAGCAGCCAAGTACTGCAGGGGGGCGGGTCTGGGGCCAACGTCCTGACTTTC.

The V call is TRBV5-8, the J call TRBJ2-1; 13 nucleotides agree with TRBD2. V lost 3 bases and J lost 10; bases outside the gene matches: 16. The CDR3 has 18 amino acids. Germline CDR1 is SGHTS and CDR2 is YDEGEE. CDR3 amino acids: CASSSAPWTSGGGQEQFF. The CDR3, as DNA: TGTGCCAGCAGCTCCGCTCCCTGGACTAGCGGGGGAGGCCAAGAGCAGTTCTTC.

The rearrangement uses TRBV6-6 and TRBJ2-5, with a possible D match to TRBD1 (5 bases). CDR1 and CDR2 from the germline V gene are MNHNY and SVGAGI (reference sequence). Trimming left V 2 bases short and J 2 bases short, with 6 bases between. The CDR3 length is 13 residues. The CDR3 protein is CASSYNRQETQYF. CDR3 sequence (DNA): TGTGCCAGCAGTTACAACAGGCAAGAGACCCAGTACTTC.

This clonotype was found many times. The chain couples TRBV7-8 to TRBJ1-4; D is unresolved. This CDR3 comprises 14 residues. Trimming stripped 2 bases from V and 7 bases from J, with 11 bases between. CDR1 and CDR2 from the germline V gene are SGHVS and FQNEAQ. Written as DNA, the CDR3 is TGTGCCAGCAGCTTACAATTGCGGGGTGAAAAACTGTTTTTT. Translating gives CASSLQLRGEKLFF.

This chain links TRBV18 with TRBJ2-7, with 8 bases matching TRBD1. The germline CDR1 and CDR2 sequences are KGHSH and LQKENI. J was trimmed by 5 bases and V by 5 bases; bases with no gene match: 8. This CDR3 comprises 14 residues. The DNA of the CDR3 is TGTGCCAGCTCAGCAATTATGGACAGGGACGAGCAGTACTTC. Residues: CASSAIMDRDEQYF.

This clonotype was counted between two and nine times. The chain uses TRBV12-3 or TRBV12-4 and TRBJ2-7, with 11 positions matching TRBD1. V trimming: 5 bases; J trimming: 4 bases; junction bases outside the gene matches: 4. The CDR3 is 14 amino acids. The CDR3 DNA sequence: TGTGCCAGCAGTAGAGGGACAGGGGGATACGAGCAGTACTTC. Translating gives CASSRGTGGYEQYF.

This clonotype has ten or more counts. The chain recombines TRBV7-2 with TRBJ2-1; weak D call: TRBD2 (5 bases). The CDR3 is 15 residues long. Per the germline V gene, CDR1 is SGHTA and CDR2 is FQGNSA. Trimming left V 3 bases short and J 10 bases short, with 19 bases between. The CDR3 DNA is TGTGCCAGCAGCTTGGGTGGCAGTGCCTCGGGGGAGCAGTTCTTC. Amino acid sequence: CASSLGGSASGEQFF.

The J gene is TRBJ2-1, the V gene TRBV7-2; 9 bases agree with TRBD2. The CDR3 totals 17 residues. With V trimmed by 4 bases and J by 4 bases, 11 bases remained unmatched. Germline loops: CDR1 SGHTA, CDR2 FQGNSA. The CDR3 DNA sequence: TGTGCCAGCAGCTCCCTTAGCGGGAGTGGGGGTTACAATGAGCAGTTCTTC. Translating it yields CASSSLSGSGGYNEQFF.

The V gene is TRBV28, the J gene TRBJ2-7; D is undetermined. The V end lost 6 bases, the J end lost 6 bases, and 12 bases lay between the germline ends. The germline V gene has CDR1 MDHEN and CDR2 SYDVKM. The CDR3 extends over 12 amino acids. The CDR3 sequence is CASRRDFLEQYF. The DNA of the CDR3 is TGTGCCAGCAGAAGGGATTTCCTCGAGCAGTACTTC.

The V gene is TRBV11-2, the J gene TRBJ2-3, with 8 bases that match TRBD2. The length of the CDR3 is 16 residues. CDR1 and CDR2 (germline): SGHAT, FQNNGV. J was trimmed by 4 bases and V by 6 bases; bases with no gene match: 12. The CDR3 nucleotides read TGTGCCAGCAGTCCGTGGGGCGGGGGGCCAGCAGATACGCAGTATTTT. It translates to CASSPWGGGPADTQYF.

This clonotype has ten or more counts. The chain carries TRBV7-8 and TRBJ1-1; TRBD1 matches at 8 bases. Germline CDR1 is SGHVS and CDR2 is FQNEAQ. CDR3 size: 14 residues. The V gene end was trimmed by 4 bases and the J gene end by 0 bases; junction bases not matched to a gene: 1. The DNA for the CDR3 is TGTGCCAGCAGCTGGGACAGGCTGAACACTGAAGCTTTCTTT. This sequence encodes CASSWDRLNTEAFF.

This clonotype was counted at least ten times. The chain is built from TRBV7-8 and TRBJ2-7, with 13 bases that match TRBD2. This CDR3 is 16 amino acids long. Germline V gene lookup returns CDR1 SGHVS and CDR2 FQNEAQ. V lost 0 bases and J lost 6; bases outside the gene matches: 5. The CDR3 DNA sequence: TGTGCCAGCAGCTTAGCGAGGACTAGCGGGAGCGGCGAGCAGTACTTC. This encodes CASSLARTSGSGEQYF.

The chain joins TRBV5-1 to TRBJ2-2; no clear D gene. The germline V gene has CDR1 SGHRS and CDR2 YFSETQ. This CDR3 has 15 amino acids. V dropped 0 bases and J dropped 5 bases, with 11 bases sitting between them. CDR3 sequence (DNA): TGCGCCAGCAGCTTGGCCGACCTTCTGACCGGGGAGCTGTTTTTT. Translated, it gives CASSLADLLTGELFF. The complete variable domain, with remaining parts taken from reference TRBV5-1 and TRBJ2-2, reads KAGVTQTPRYLIKTRGQQVTLSCSPISGHRSVSWYQQTPGQGLQFLFEYFSETQRNKGNFPGRFSGRQFSNSRSEMNVSTLELGDSALYLCASSLADLLTGELFFGEGSRLTVL.

Worth noting for this clonotype: An end of the junction differs from the germline gene, which may be a read error. The chain combines TRBV10-3 with TRBJ1-1, with a weak D call TRBD1 (5 bases). This CDR3 comprises 13 residues. Germline CDR1 is ENHRY and CDR2 is SYGVKD. The CDR3 DNA is TGTGCCATCATTGAGGACACGAACACTGAAGCTTTCTTT. As protein: CAIIEDTNTEAFF.